The 12 T cell receptor beta chains below all came from one sample that was sequenced in a study of blood T cell repertoires in COVID-19. Assay used: immunoSEQ multiplex PCR; TCRdb lists only in-frame clones, some missing. The data show 90,000 to 100,000 clones, with around 88% seen just once and over 1.5% held by the top ten. The specimen sequenced was peripheral blood. The source of these receptors is a man older than 75 with acute or convalescent COVID-19.

The gene calls are TRBV7-9 and TRBJ2-7; a possible D gene is TRBD2 (5 bases). V was pared by 0 bases and J by 0 bases, with 6 bases between. The CDR3 loop spans 14 amino acids. Looked up from germline, CDR1 is SEHNR and CDR2 is FQNEAQ (reference sequence). The CDR3 nucleotides read TGTGCCAGCAGCTTAGCGGGGAGCTCCTACGAGCAGTACTTC. This encodes CASSLAGSSYEQYF.

The V and J genes are TRBV4-2 and TRBJ1-4; possible D gene TRBD1, 6 bases. Germline CDR1 reads LGHNA; CDR2 reads YNFKEQ. The CDR3 sequence is 15 residues long. V lost 0 bases, J lost 7 bases, and 12 bases lay in between. The CDR3 spells CASSQDTGLGEKLFF. The CDR3, as DNA: TGTGCCAGCAGCCAAGATACAGGGTTAGGTGAAAAACTGTTTTTT.

V gene TRBV4-2 combines with J gene TRBJ1-4, with 10 positions matching TRBD1. Germline CDR1 reads LGHNA; CDR2 reads YNFKEQ. J gave up 5 bases and V 4 bases, and 4 bases lay outside the gene matches. The CDR3 has 15 residues. This chain's CDR3 is CASSRQTGGNEKLFF. CDR3 bases: TGTGCCAGCAGCCGGCAGACAGGGGGCAATGAAAAACTGTTTTTT.

For this clone: Additional DNA sequences in this sample encode the identical CDR3. The chain couples TRBV6-5 to TRBJ2-7, with 8 bases identical to TRBD1. The germline V gene encodes CDR1 MNHEY and CDR2 SVGAGI. Trimming removed 5 bases from V and 1 base from J; junction bases left unmatched: 4. This CDR3 spans 14 amino acids. CDR3 DNA sequence: TGTGCCAGCAGTCCAGACAGGGGATCCTACGAGCAGTACTTC. Its protein is CASSPDRGSYEQYF.

This clone was seen once. The chain uses TRBV7-8 and TRBJ2-1; 10 bases match TRBD2. Trimming cost V 4 bases and J 7 bases; bases outside gene matches: 7. Germline-derived CDR1 and CDR2 are SGHVS and FQNEAQ. The CDR3 runs to 15 residues. CDR3 DNA sequence: TGTGCCAGCAGCTCCTCTCCGGGACTAGCGAATGAGCAGTTCTTC. Protein sequence: CASSSSPGLANEQFF.

The genes are TRBV4-3 and TRBJ1-4, with a tentative D call TRBD1 (5 bases). The V and J ends lost 6 bases and 5 bases respectively, with 22 bases between them. CDR3 length: 17 amino acids. Per the germline V gene, CDR1 is LGHNA and CDR2 is YSLEER. The CDR3 nucleotides are TGCGCCAGCAGTCCCGGGACTCTACCCCTGGCGAATGAAAAACTGTTTTTT. This codes for CASSPGTLPLANEKLFF.

The chain is built from TRBV30 and TRBJ2-5; D may be TRBD1 (5 bases). CDR3 length: 13 amino acids. Germline V lookup: CDR1 GTSNPN, CDR2 SVGIG (reference sequence). With 0 bases removed from V and 5 bases from J, the gap between germline ends came to 10 bases. CDR3 sequence: CAWSVWGLETQYF. Written as DNA, the CDR3 is TGTGCCTGGAGTGTTTGGGGCCTGGAGACCCAGTACTTC.

This clone was seen just once. The rearrangement links TRBV3-1 (or the pseudogene TRBV3-2) to TRBJ2-3; no clear D. The V gene's germline CDR1 is LGHDT and CDR2 YNNKEL (reference sequence). Trimming removed 1 base at V and 0 bases at J, with 11 bases between. The CDR3 covers 16 residues. This chain's CDR3 is CASSQAQTESTDTQYF. In DNA form, the CDR3 reads TGTGCCAGCAGCCAAGCCCAGACTGAGAGCACAGATACGCAGTATTTT.

The rearrangement links TRBV2 to TRBJ2-2, with D uncertain. This CDR3 contains 13 residues. Germline V gives CDR1 SNHLY, CDR2 FYNNEI. V lost 6 bases, J lost 4 bases, and 9 bases lay in between. The CDR3 nucleotides read TGTGCCAGCAGGGCAGAGGTCACCGGGGAGCTGTTTTTT. Protein: CASRAEVTGELFF.

The chain links TRBV19 to TRBJ1-2; TRBD1 agrees at 9 bases. V lost 0 bases and J lost 3; bases outside the gene matches: 2. The CDR3 has 15 amino acids. Germline V gene data show CDR1 as LNHDA and CDR2 as SQIVND (reference sequence). Written as DNA, the CDR3 is TGTGCCAGTAGTATAGAGGACAGGGGCTACTATGGCTACACCTTC. It codes for CASSIEDRGYYGYTF.

CDR3 protein: CASTVGQYNSPLHF. The CDR3 DNA reads as TGTGCCAGTACCGTTGGACAGTATAATTCACCCCTCCACTTT. V gene TRBV19 combines with J gene TRBJ1-6; weak D call: TRBD1 (6 bases). Germline CDR1 and CDR2: LNHDA and SQIVND (reference sequence). Trimming shortened V by 7 bases and J by 4 bases, and 11 bases separated the two germline ends. The CDR3 is 14 amino acids.

The CDR3 nucleotides read TGTGCCAGCTTCGGCTCCTACGAGCAGTACTTC. This encodes CASFGSYEQYF. This sequence joins TRBV2 and TRBJ2-7; D unclear. The V gene's germline CDR1 is SNHLY and CDR2 FYNNEI. The CDR3 has 11 residues. V shed 8 bases and J shed 0 bases, with 5 bases lying between them.